This paragraph reports one T cell receptor (beta chain). The antigen is undetermined. PCR used 60 Vbeta primers and 13 Jbeta primers. Profiled with immunoSEQ multiplex PCR; TCRdb holds only in-frame clones, not every one. Here the sample spans some 200,000 clones, 80% to 85% being singletons. The sample belongs to a study of cytomegalovirus exposure and HLA in healthy donors. Whole-study results and caveats: Using the classifier, cytomegalovirus status was reportedly diagnosed with high specificity and sensitivity. Per a prior analysis, the majority of TCR beta V segments were productive roughly 90% or roughly 30% of the time.

Germline trimming cut 1 base from V and 3 bases from J; bases unmatched to any gene: 4. This CDR3 has 16 amino acids. Germline V gene data show CDR1 as SGHAT and CDR2 as FQNNGV. The clonotype was recovered from a man aged 35 to 55 in good health and CMV-seropositive. The sample consisted of PBMCs. The rearrangement joins TRBV11-2 to TRBJ1-2; the match to TRBD1 covers 11 bases. As DNA, the CDR3 is TGTGCCAGCAGCTTAGGGACAGGGGGCGCTCACTATGGCTACACCTTC. Its translation: CASSLGTGGAHYGYTF.